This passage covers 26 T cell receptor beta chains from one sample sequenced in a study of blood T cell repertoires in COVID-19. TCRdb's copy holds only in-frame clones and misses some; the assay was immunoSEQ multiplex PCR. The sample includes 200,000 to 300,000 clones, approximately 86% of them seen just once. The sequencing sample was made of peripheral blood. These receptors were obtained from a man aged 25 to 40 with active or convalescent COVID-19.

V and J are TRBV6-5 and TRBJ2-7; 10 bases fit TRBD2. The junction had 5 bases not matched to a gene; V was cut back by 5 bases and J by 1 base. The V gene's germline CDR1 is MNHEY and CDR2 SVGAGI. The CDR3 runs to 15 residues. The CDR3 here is CASSPLAGDSYEQYF. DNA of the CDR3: TGTGCCAGCAGTCCCCTAGCGGGGGATTCCTACGAGCAGTACTTC.

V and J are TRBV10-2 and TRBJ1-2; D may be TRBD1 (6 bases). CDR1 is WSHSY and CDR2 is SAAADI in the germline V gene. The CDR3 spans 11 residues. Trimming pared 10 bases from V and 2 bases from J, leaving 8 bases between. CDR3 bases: TGCGCCACGGGGACAAACTATGGCTACACCTTC. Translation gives CATGTNYGYTF.

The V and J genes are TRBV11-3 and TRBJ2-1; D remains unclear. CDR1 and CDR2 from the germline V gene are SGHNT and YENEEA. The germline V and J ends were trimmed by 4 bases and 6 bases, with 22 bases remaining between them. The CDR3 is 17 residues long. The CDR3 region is CASSSPKSSPSGNEQFF. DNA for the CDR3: TGTGCCAGCAGCTCACCAAAAAGCTCCCCTTCGGGCAATGAGCAGTTCTTC.

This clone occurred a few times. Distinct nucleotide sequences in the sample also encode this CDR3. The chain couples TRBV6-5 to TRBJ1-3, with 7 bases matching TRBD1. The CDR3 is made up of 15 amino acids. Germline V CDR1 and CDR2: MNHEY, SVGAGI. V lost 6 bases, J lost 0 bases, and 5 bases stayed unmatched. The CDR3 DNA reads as TGTGCCAGCAGACGCACAGGGGACTCTGGAAACACCATATATTTT. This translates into CASRRTGDSGNTIYF.

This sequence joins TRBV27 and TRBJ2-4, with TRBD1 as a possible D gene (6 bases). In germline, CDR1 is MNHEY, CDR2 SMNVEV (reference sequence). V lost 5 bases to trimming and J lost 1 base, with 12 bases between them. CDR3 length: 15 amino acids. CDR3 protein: CASSTYREAKNIQYF. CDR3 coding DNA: TGTGCCAGCAGTACCTACAGGGAGGCCAAAAACATTCAGTACTTC.

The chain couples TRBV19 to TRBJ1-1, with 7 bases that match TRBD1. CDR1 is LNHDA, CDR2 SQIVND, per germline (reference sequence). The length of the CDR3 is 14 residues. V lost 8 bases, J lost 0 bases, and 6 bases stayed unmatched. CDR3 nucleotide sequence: TGTGCCAGTGGACGGGACAGTCTGAACACTGAAGCTTTCTTT. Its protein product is CASGRDSLNTEAFF.

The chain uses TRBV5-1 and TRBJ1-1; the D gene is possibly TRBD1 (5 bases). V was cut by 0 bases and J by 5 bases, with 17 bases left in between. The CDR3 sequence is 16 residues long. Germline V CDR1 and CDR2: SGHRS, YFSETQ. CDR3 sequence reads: CASSLAQGRVETEAFF. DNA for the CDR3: TGCGCCAGCAGCTTGGCGCAGGGTCGGGTTGAAACTGAAGCTTTCTTT.

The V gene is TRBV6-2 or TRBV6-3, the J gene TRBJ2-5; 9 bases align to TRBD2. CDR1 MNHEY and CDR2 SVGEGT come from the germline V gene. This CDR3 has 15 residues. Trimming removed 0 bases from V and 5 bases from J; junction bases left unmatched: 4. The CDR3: CASSYSGLASETQYF. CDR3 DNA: TGTGCCAGCAGTTACTCGGGACTAGCATCGGAGACCCAGTACTTC.

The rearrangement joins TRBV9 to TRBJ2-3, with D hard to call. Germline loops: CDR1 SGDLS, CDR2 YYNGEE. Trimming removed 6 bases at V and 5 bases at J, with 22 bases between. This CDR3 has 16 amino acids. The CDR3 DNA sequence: TGTGCCAGCACCGAATACCGCCCCTCTCGAGGAGATACGCAGTATTTT. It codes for CASTEYRPSRGDTQYF.

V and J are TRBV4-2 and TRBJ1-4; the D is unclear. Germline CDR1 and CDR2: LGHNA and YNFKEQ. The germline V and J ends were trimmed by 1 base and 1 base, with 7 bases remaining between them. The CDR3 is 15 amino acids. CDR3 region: CASSQVGGTNEKLFF. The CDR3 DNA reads TGTGCCAGCAGCCAAGTAGGAGGAACTAATGAAAAACTGTTTTTT.

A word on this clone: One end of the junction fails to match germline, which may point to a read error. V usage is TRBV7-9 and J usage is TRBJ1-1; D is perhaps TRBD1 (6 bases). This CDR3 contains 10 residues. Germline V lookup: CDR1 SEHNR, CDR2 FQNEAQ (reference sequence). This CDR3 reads CASSSPTGGF. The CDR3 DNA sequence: TGTGCCAGCAGCTCGCCGACAGGCGGGTTT.

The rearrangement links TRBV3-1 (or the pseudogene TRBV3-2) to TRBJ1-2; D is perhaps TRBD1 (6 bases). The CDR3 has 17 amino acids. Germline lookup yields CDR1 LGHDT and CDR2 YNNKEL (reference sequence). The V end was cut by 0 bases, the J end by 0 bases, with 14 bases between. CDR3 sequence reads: CASSQEAGTQSNYGYTF. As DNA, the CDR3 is TGTGCCAGCAGCCAAGAAGCCGGGACACAATCTAACTATGGCTACACCTTC.

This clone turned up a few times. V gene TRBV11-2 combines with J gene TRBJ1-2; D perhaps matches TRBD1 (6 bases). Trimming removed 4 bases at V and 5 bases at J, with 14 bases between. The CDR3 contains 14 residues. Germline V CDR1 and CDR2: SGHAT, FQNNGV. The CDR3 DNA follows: TGTGCCAGCAGCTCCAGGGGAAAGGAATATGGCTACACCTTC. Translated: CASSSRGKEYGYTF. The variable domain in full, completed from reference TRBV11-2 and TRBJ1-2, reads EAGVAQSPRYKIIEKRQSVAFWCNPISGHATLYWYQQILGQGPKLLIQFQNNGVVDDSQLPKDRFSAERLKGVDSTLKIQPAKLEDSAVYLCASSSRGKEYGYTFGSGTRLTVV.

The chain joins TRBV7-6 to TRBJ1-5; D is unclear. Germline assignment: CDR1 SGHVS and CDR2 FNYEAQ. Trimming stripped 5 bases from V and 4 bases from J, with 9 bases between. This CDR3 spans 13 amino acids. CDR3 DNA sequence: TGTGCCAGCAGCCCCCAGGAAAATCAGCCCCAGCATTTT. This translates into CASSPQENQPQHF.

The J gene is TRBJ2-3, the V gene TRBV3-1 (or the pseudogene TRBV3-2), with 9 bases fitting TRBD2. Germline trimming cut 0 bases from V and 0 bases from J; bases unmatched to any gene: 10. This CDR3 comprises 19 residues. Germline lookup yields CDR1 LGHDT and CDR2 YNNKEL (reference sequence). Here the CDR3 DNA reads TGTGCCAGCAGCCAAGAAGCGGGAGCGGGGGGTTTCAGCACAGATACGCAGTATTTT. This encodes CASSQEAGAGGFSTDTQYF.

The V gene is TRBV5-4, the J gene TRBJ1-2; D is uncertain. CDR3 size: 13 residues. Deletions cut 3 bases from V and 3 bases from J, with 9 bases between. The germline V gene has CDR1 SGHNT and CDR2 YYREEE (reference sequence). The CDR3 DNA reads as TGTGCCAGCAGCTCCTCCCCGGACTATGGCTACACCTTC. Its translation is CASSSSPDYGYTF.

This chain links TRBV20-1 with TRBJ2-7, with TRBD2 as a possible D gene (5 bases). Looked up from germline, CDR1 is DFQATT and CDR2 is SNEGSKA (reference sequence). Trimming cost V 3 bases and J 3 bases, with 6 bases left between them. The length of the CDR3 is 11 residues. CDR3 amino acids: CSASRDYEQYF. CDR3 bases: TGCAGTGCTAGCCGGGACTACGAGCAGTACTTC.

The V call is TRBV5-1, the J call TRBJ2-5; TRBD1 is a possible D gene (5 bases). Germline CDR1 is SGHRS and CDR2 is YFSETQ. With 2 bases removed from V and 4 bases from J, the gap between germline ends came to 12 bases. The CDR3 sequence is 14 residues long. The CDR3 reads CASSFIGAGETQYF. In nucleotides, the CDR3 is TGCGCCAGCAGCTTCATAGGGGCCGGAGAGACCCAGTACTTC.

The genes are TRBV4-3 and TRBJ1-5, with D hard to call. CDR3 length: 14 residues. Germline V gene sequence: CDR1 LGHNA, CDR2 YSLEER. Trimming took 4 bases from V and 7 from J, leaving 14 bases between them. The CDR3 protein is CASSREGGGQPQHF. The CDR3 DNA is TGCGCCAGCAGCCGGGAGGGAGGAGGCCAGCCCCAGCATTTT.

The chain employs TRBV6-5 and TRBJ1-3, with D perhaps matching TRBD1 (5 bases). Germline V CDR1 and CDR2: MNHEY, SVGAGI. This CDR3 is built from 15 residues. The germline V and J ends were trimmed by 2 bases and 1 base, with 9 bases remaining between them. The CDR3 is CASSYTGESGNTIYF. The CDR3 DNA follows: TGTGCCAGCAGTTACACAGGCGAGTCTGGAAACACCATATATTTT.

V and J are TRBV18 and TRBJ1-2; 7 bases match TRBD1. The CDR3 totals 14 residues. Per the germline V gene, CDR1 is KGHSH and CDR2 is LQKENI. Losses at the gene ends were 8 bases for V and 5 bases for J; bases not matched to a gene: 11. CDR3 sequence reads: CASTTGAQGYGYTF. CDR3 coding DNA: TGTGCCAGCACCACAGGGGCCCAGGGGTATGGCTACACCTTC.

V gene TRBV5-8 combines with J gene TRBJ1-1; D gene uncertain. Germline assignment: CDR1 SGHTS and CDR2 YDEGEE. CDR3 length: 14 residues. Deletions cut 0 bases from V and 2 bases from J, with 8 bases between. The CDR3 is CASSLAQLNTEAFF. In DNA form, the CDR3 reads TGTGCCAGCAGCTTGGCCCAACTAAACACTGAAGCTTTCTTT.

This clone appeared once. CDR3 in amino acids: CASSTDRGILSPLHF. The CDR3 DNA reads as TGTGCCAGTAGTACCGACAGGGGGATACTTTCACCCCTCCACTTT. The chain recombines TRBV19 with TRBJ1-6; 9 nucleotides match TRBD1. The J segment lost 9 bases and the V segment lost 4 bases, leaving 7 bases of the junction unmatched. Germline V gives CDR1 LNHDA, CDR2 SQIVND (reference sequence). This CDR3 is built from 15 residues.

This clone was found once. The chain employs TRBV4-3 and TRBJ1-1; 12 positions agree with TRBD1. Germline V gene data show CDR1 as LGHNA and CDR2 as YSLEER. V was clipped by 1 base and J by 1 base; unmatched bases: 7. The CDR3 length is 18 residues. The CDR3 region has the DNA TGCGCCAGCAGCCAAGGGGGGACAGGGGGCGGTAAGAACACTGAAGCTTTCTTT. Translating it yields CASSQGGTGGGKNTEAFF.

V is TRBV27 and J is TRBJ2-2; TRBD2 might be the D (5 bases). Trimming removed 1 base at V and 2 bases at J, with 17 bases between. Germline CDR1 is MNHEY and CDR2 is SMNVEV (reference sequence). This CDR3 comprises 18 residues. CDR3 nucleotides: TGTGCCAGCAGTTTATTTTTCTCGGCGGGTACTAACACCGGGGAGCTGTTTTTT. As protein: CASSLFFSAGTNTGELFF.

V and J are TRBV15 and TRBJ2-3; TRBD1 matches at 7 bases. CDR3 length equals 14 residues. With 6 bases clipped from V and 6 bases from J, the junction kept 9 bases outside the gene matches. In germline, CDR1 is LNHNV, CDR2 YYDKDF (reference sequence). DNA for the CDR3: TGTGCCACCAGACTTCCGGGACAGAGGGATACGCAGTATTTT. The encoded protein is CATRLPGQRDTQYF.